These 14 T cell receptor beta chains were sequenced from one sample in a study of naive and memory T cell subsets (dated by TCRdb to about 2017). The method behind the library was UMI-ligation and nested PCR. For sequencing, an Illumina MiSeq was employed. The beta constant-region primer consisted of an equimolar mixture of two oligonucleotides that together covered TRBC1 and TRBC2. TCRdb trimmed the raw reads at Q25, called clones with MiXCR and kept productive beta chains. Rows are unified per CDR3 protein, each entry keeping the most common DNA and genes. This sample holds tens of thousands of distinct CDR3 sequences; about 6.5% were observed only once. The ten largest account for around 1.7% of the sample. Source material: central memory CD4+ T cells from blood. The cell subset or site label, read with the paper, signifies: central memory, CD45RA- CD27+. The receptors come from a human donor in good health.

This clonotype appeared many times. The rearrangement links TRBV4-3 to TRBJ2-5; D may be TRBD2 (6 bases). V shed 8 bases and J shed 4 bases, with 11 bases lying between them. This CDR3 is built from 12 residues. Germline lookup yields CDR1 LGHNA and CDR2 YSLEER. The DNA for the CDR3 is TGCGCCAGCGGCTCGGAGGGAGAGACCCAGTACTTC. Residues: CASGSEGETQYF.

Here the CDR3 DNA reads TGCAGTGCCCCGAGCCCCCGGACCCAATTATACGAGCAGTACTTC. As protein: CSAPSPRTQLYEQYF. The chain uses TRBV20-1 and TRBJ2-7; no definite D call. The CDR3 has 15 residues. CDR1 is DFQATT, CDR2 SNEGSKA, per germline (reference sequence). V was shortened by 6 bases and J by 4 bases, with 22 bases between the two germline ends.

This chain uses TRBV24-1 with TRBJ1-5, with D perhaps matching TRBD1 (6 bases). V was clipped by 3 bases and J by 6 bases, with 11 bases between them. This CDR3 comprises 14 residues. CDR1 is KGHDR and CDR2 is SFDVKD in the germline V gene. The CDR3 spells CATSDQQGFQPQHF. The CDR3 DNA sequence: TGTGCCACCAGTGATCAACAGGGATTTCAGCCCCAGCATTTT.

This clonotype was recorded a few times. The chain is built from TRBV5-4 and TRBJ2-7, with D perhaps TRBD1 (6 bases). Germline V lookup: CDR1 SGHNT, CDR2 YYREEE (reference sequence). The CDR3 runs 15 residues. Trimming took 4 bases from V and 3 from J, leaving 17 bases between them. In DNA, the CDR3 is TGTGCCAGCAGCCGAGGAGGTGGGACAAGCTACGAGCAGTACTTC. Its protein is CASSRGGGTSYEQYF.

This clonotype was seen many times. The V call is TRBV10-2, the J call TRBJ1-1; D is unresolved. Germline V gene data show CDR1 as WSHSY and CDR2 as SAAADI. The CDR3 extends over 12 amino acids. V shed 3 bases and J shed 1 base, with 3 bases lying between them. CDR3 sequence: CASSDPNTEAFF. As DNA, the CDR3 is TGCGCCAGCAGTGATCCGAACACTGAAGCTTTCTTT.

This clonotype has a handful of counts. The chain uses TRBV28 and TRBJ2-7; no clear D gene. This CDR3 comprises 15 residues. Germline loops: CDR1 MDHEN, CDR2 SYDVKM. Deletions cut 3 bases from V and 6 bases from J, with 18 bases between. The CDR3 bases are TGTGCCAGCAGTTTTACGAGTCGACATTTCGGCGAGCAGTACTTC. This translates into CASSFTSRHFGEQYF.

The chain is built from TRBV7-2 and TRBJ1-4; D perhaps matches TRBD1 (6 bases). The V and J ends lost 5 bases and 8 bases respectively, with 18 bases between them. The germline V gene encodes CDR1 SGHTA and CDR2 FQGNSA. CDR3 length: 15 residues. The CDR3 protein is CASSQRGGRLEKLFF. For the CDR3, the DNA is TGTGCCAGCAGCCAAAGGGGGGGGCGCCTGGAAAAACTGTTTTTT.

The chain couples TRBV20-1 to TRBJ2-7, with D tentatively TRBD1 or TRBD2 (6 bases each). Germline V lookup: CDR1 DFQATT, CDR2 SNEGSKA (reference sequence). The CDR3 is made up of 13 amino acids. Trimming removed 3 bases from V and 5 bases from J, with 14 bases in between. The CDR3 spells CSARGGRRDEQYF. Written as DNA, the CDR3 is TGCAGTGCTAGGGGGGGCAGGAGGGACGAGCAGTACTTC.

About this clonotype: Here the CDR3 omits its conserved ending phenylalanine or tryptophan, so a read error is the likely source. The V and J genes are TRBV24-1 and TRBJ2-1, with TRBD2 identical over 16 bases. Trimming at V came to 5 bases and at J to 4 bases, leaving 4 bases not matched to a gene. Germline CDR1 reads KGHDR; CDR2 reads SFDVKD. This CDR3 comprises 17 residues. CDR3 coding DNA: TGTGCCACCAGTGGGGGACTAGCGGGAGGGGGTTACAATGAGCAGTTCTTG. This codes for CATSGGLAGGGYNEQFL.

This clonotype was observed at least ten times. The rearrangement joins TRBV6-2 or TRBV6-3 to TRBJ1-1, with D uncertain. CDR3 length equals 14 residues. The germline gives CDR1 MNHEY, CDR2 SVGEGT. V lost 6 bases to trimming and J lost 0 bases, with 11 bases between them. CDR3 coding DNA: TGTGCCAGCAGCCCCAATACCCTGAACACTGAAGCTTTCTTT. Translating gives CASSPNTLNTEAFF.

This clonotype was counted at least ten times. This CDR3 reads CASKGNGEQYF. CDR3 sequence (DNA): TGTGCCAGCAAAGGGAACGGCGAGCAGTACTTC. The chain employs TRBV6-6 and TRBJ2-7; no clear D gene. This CDR3 has 11 amino acids. With 7 bases removed from V and 6 bases from J, the gap between germline ends came to 10 bases. CDR1 and CDR2 from the germline V gene are MNHNY and SVGAGI (reference sequence).

This clonotype was detected many times. The V and J genes are TRBV9 and TRBJ2-3; D is uncertain. Looked up from germline, CDR1 is SGDLS and CDR2 is YYNGEE. CDR3 length equals 16 residues. With 4 bases removed from V and 2 bases from J, the gap between germline ends came to 17 bases. The chain's CDR3 is CASSLTGYLLTDTQYF. Here the CDR3 DNA reads TGTGCCAGCAGCTTAACGGGCTATCTACTCACAGATACGCAGTATTTT.

This clonotype was picked up many times. The J gene is TRBJ1-6, the V gene TRBV23-1; D gene unclear. TRBV23-1 is reported as an ORF; its role is uncertain. The CDR3 consists of 12 residues. V lost 6 bases, J lost 13 bases, and 13 bases lay in between. CDR3: CASSSYLGPLHF. CDR3 sequence (DNA): TGCGCCAGCAGCTCCTATTTGGGGCCCCTCCACTTT.

In its sample, this clonotype was seen many times. The V and J genes are TRBV29-1 and TRBJ1-1; 7 bases fit TRBD1. Germline V CDR1 and CDR2: SQVTM, ANQGSEA. The CDR3 consists of 12 residues. Trimming cost V 7 bases and J 2 bases; bases outside gene matches: 4. CDR3 region: CSAGDSNTEAFF. CDR3 nucleotides: TGCAGCGCGGGGGACAGTAACACTGAAGCTTTCTTT.